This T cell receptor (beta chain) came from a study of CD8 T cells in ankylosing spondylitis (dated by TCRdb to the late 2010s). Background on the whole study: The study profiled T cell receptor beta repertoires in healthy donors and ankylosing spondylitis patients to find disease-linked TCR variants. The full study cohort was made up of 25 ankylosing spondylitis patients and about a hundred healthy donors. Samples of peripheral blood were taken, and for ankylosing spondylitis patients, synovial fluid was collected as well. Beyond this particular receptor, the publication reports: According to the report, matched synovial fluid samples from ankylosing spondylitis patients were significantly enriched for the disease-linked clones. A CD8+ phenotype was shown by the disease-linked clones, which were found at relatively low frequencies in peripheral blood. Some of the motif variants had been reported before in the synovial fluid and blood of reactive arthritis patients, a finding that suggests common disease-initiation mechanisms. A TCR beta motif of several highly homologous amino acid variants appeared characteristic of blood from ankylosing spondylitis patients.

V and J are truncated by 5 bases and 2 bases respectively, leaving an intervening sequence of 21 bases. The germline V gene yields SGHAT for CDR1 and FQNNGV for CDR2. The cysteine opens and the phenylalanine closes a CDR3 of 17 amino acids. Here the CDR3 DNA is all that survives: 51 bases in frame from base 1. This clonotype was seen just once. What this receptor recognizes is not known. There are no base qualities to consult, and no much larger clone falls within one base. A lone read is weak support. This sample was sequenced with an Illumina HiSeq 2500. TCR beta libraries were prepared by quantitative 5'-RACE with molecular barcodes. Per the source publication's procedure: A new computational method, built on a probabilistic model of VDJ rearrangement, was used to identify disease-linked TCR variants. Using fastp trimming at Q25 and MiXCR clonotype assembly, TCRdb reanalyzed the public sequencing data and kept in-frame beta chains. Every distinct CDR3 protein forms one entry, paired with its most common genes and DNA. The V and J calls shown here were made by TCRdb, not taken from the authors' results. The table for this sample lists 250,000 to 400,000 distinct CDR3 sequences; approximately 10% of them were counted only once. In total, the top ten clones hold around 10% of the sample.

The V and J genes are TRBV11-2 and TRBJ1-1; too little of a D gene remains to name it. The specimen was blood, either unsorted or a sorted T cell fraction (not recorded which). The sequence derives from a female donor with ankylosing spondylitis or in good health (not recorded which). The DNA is TGTGCCAGCAGCAAGTCTTCCGAGTGGAGACCTAACACTGAAGCTTTCTTT. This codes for CASSKSSEWRPNTEAFF.